A selection of T cell receptor beta chains follows, all from one sample in a study of metastatic and nonmetastatic thyroid tumors. TCRdb re-called clones from the PCR reads using MiXCR. The sample records under 25,000 clones, roughly a quarter being singletons. Sequences were obtained from blood. These receptors originate from a female donor with papillary thyroid cancer or a benign thyroid nodule (not recorded which). Some clones in this sample may be carry-over from other donors' samples. CDR3s leave out the opening cysteine and the closing phenylalanine or tryptophan. Each record gives: V gene, J gene, CDR3 protein.

V gene: TRBV6-5
J gene: TRBJ2-7
CDR3 protein: ASSYTRLYEQY

V gene: TRBV20-1
J gene: TRBJ2-3
CDR3 protein: SAPVNRGSSTDTQY

V gene: TRBV5-1
J gene: TRBJ1-1
CDR3 protein: ASSLASLRTEAF

V gene: TRBV11-2
J gene: TRBJ2-7
CDR3 protein: ASSWGREQY

V gene: TRBV7-9
J gene: TRBJ2-7
CDR3 protein: ASSHEWEQY

V gene: TRBV9
J gene: TRBJ2-3
CDR3 protein: ASSGHSGSATDTQY

V gene: TRBV5-5
J gene: TRBJ1-1
CDR3 protein: ASSFFSDRDEAF

V gene: TRBV12-3/TRBV12-4
J gene: TRBJ1-3
CDR3 protein: ASRPGDRSGNTIY

V gene: TRBV5-1
J gene: TRBJ2-2
CDR3 protein: ASSLLTGGTGELF

V gene: TRBV5-5
J gene: TRBJ1-6
CDR3 protein: ASSPRQGNSPLH

V gene: TRBV28
J gene: TRBJ1-3
CDR3 protein: ASSLWGGSSGNTIY

V gene: TRBV20-1
J gene: TRBJ2-5
CDR3 protein: SARGGREHTETQY

V gene: TRBV28
J gene: TRBJ2-7
CDR3 protein: ASTPPGQGYEQY

V gene: TRBV25-1
J gene: TRBJ1-2
CDR3 protein: ASSEGGTGNYGYT